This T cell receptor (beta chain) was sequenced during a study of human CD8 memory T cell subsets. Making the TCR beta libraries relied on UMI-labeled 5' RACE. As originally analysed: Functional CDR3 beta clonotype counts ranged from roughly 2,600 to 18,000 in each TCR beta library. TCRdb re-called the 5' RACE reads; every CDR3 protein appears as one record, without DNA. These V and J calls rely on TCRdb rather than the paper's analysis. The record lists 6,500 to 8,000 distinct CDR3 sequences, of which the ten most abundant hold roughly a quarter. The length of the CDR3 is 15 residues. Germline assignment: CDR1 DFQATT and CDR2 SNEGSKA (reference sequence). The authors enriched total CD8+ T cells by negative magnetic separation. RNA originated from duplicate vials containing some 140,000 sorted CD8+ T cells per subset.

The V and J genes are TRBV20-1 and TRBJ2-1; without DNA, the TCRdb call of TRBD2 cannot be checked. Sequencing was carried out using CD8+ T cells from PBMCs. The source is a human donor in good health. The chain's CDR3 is CSAVWRESFNNEQFF.